This record concerns one TCR beta chain sequence. The data derive from a study of blood T cell repertoires in COVID-19. Study overall: COVID-19 samples from acute and convalescent phases originated in the United States, Italy and Spain.

In the original workflow: Estimates of nucleated cell counts were drawn from the amplification of reference gene primers. Clones were read by immunoSEQ multiplex PCR, and TCRdb kept only the in-frame ones, dropping some. V and J calls and clone size are those listed in that table; D and trimming were worked out from the DNA. This sample yields under 300,000 clones, of which 83% are seen a single time; roughly a tenth belongs to the top ten. Trimming left V 4 bases short and J 2 bases short, with 12 bases between. Germline assignment: CDR1 SGDLS and CDR2 YYNGEE. The CDR3 totals 14 residues. The sequence was collected from a woman aged 45-59 years who had recovered from COVID-19. The chain links TRBV9 to TRBJ1-2; D is perhaps TRBD1 (5 bases). Sequences were obtained from peripheral blood. DNA for the CDR3: TGTGCCAGCAGCTCCGGACAACGGAACTATGGCTACACCTTC. As protein: CASSSGQRNYGYTF.